This TCR beta chain was identified during a study of technical replicates of blood from a handful of donors. Repertoires were generated with immunoSEQ multiplex PCR, while TCRdb's copy carries only in-frame clones and drops some. The sample holds tens of thousands of clones, more than 90% seen once. The sequence was collected from a human donor in good health. Sequencing was done on a sample of T cells isolated from PBMCs.

This CDR3 is CASSSDGLAGGNEQFF. Here the CDR3 DNA reads TGTGCCAGCAGCTCCGACGGACTAGCGGGGGGCAATGAGCAGTTCTTC. The chain carries TRBV7-6 and TRBJ2-1, with 14 bases fitting TRBD2. Germline V gene lookup returns CDR1 SGHVS and CDR2 FNYEAQ. Trimming removed 4 bases from V and 6 bases from J; junction bases left unmatched: 5. This CDR3 has 16 residues.